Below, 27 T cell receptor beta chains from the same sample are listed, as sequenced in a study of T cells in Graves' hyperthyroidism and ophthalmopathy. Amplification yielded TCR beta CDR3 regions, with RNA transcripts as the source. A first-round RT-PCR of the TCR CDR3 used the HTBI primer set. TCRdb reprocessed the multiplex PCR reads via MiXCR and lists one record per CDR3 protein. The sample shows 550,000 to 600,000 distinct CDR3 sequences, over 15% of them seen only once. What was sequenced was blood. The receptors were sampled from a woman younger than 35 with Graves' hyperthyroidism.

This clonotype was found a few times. CDR3 nucleotide sequence: TGTGCCAGCAGCCCGGGGGGTCGGAATGAAGCTTTCTTT. Its protein is CASSPGGRNEAFF. V usage is TRBV7-9 and J usage is TRBJ1-1; maybe TRBD1 (5 bases). Between the trimmed V and J ends, which lost 5 bases and 7 bases, there was a span of 14 bases. This CDR3 contains 13 residues. In germline, CDR1 is SEHNR, CDR2 FQNEAQ (reference sequence).

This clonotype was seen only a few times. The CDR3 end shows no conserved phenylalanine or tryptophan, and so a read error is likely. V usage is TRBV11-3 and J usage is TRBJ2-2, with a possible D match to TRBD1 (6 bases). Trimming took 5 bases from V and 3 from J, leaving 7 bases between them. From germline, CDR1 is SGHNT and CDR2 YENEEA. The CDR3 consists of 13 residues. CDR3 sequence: CASSHRDTGELFS. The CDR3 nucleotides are TGTGCCAGCAGCCACAGGGACACCGGGGAGCTGTTTTCT.

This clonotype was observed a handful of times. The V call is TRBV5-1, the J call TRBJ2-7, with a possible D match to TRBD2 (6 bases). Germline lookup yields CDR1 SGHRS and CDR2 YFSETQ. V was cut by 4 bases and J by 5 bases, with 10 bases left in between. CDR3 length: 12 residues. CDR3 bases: TGCGCCAGCAGCCCGGGAGTCCACGAGCAGTACTTC. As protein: CASSPGVHEQYF.

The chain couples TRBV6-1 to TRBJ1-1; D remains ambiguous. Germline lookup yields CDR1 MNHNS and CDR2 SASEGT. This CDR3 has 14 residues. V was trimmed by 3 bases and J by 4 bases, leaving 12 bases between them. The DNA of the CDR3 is TGTGCCAGCAGTGAGTCCCTGGGCAGCACTGAAGCTTTCTTT. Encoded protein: CASSESLGSTEAFF.

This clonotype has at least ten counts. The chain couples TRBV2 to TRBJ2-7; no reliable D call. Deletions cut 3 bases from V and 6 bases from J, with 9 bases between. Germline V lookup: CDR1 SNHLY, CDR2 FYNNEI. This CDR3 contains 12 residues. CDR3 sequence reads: CASSDWPREQYF. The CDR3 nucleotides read TGTGCCAGCAGTGATTGGCCACGCGAGCAGTACTTC.

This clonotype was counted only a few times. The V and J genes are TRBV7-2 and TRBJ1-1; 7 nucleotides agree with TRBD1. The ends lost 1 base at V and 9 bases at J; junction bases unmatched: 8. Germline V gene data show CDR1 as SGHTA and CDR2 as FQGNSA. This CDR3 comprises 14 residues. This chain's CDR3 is CASSLEGQASKAFF. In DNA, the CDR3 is TGTGCCAGCAGCTTAGAAGGACAGGCGTCGAAAGCTTTCTTT.

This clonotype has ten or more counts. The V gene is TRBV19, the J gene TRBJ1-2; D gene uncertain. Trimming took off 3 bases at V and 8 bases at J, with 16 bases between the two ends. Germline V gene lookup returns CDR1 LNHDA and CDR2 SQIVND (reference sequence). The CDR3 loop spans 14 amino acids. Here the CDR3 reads CASSIVAASIGYTF. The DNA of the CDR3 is TGTGCCAGTAGTATCGTCGCAGCCTCGATAGGCTACACCTTC.

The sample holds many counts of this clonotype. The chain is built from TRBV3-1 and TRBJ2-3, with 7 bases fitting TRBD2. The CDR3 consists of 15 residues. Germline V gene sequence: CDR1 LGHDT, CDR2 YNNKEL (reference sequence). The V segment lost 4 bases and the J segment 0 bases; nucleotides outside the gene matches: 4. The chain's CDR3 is CASSPTSPSTDTQYF. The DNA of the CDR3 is TGTGCCAGCAGCCCGACTAGCCCTAGCACAGATACGCAGTATTTT.

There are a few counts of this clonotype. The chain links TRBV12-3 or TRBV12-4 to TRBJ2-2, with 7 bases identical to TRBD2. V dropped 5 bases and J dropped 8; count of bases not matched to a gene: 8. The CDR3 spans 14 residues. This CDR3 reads CASSEAGPGGELFF. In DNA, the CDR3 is TGTGCCAGCAGTGAAGCGGGACCAGGTGGGGAGCTGTTTTTT.

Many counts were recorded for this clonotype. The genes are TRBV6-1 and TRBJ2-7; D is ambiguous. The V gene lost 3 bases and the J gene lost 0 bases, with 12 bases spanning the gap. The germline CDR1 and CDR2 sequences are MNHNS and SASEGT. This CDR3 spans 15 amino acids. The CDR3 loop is CASSDKRGSSYEQYF. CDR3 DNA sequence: TGTGCCAGCAGTGATAAGAGAGGTTCCTCCTACGAGCAGTACTTC.

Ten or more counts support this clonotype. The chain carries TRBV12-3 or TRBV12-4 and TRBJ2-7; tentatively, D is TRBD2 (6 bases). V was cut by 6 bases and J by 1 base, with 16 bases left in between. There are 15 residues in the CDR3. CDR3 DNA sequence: TGTGCCAGCAGACCCCAGCGGGCCCGGTCCTACGAGCAGTACTTC. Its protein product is CASRPQRARSYEQYF.

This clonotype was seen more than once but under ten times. CDR3 in DNA: TGCAGTGCTAGTTTGGCGGGAGCTGGCGAGCAGTACTTC. The encoded protein is CSASLAGAGEQYF. V and J are TRBV20-1 and TRBJ2-7, with 7 positions matching TRBD2. The CDR3 is 13 residues long. CDR1 and CDR2 from the germline V gene are DFQATT and SNEGSKA (reference sequence). Trimming removed 3 bases from V and 6 bases from J; junction bases left unmatched: 8.

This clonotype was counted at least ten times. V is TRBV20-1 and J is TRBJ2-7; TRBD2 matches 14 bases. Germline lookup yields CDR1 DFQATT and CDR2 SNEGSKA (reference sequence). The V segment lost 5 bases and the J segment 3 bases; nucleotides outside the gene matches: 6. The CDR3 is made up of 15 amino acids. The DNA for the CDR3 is TGCAGTGCTCGCCCGGGACTAGCGGGAGACTACGAGCAGTACTTC. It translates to CSARPGLAGDYEQYF.

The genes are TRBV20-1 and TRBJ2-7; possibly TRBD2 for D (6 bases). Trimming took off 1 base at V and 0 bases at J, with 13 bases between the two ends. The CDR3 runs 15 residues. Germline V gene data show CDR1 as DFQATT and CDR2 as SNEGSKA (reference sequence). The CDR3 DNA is TGCAGTGCTAGAGGAACGGAGGGAGGCTCCTACGAGCAGTACTTC. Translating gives CSARGTEGGSYEQYF.

The CDR3 loop reads CSAARLAAGEQFF. The CDR3 DNA is TGCAGTGCTGCACGACTAGCGGCGGGTGAGCAGTTCTTC. This chain connects TRBV20-1 to TRBJ2-1; 9 bases match TRBD2. The ends lost 5 bases at V and 9 bases at J; junction bases unmatched: 8. Germline V gene data show CDR1 as DFQATT and CDR2 as SNEGSKA (reference sequence). The CDR3 totals 13 residues.

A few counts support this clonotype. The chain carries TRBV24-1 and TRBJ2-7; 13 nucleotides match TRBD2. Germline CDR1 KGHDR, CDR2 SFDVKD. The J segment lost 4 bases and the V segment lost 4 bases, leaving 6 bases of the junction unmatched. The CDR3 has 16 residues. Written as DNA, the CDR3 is TGTGCCACCAGTGACAATGGACTAGCGGGAGTTTACGAGCAGTACTTC. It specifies CATSDNGLAGVYEQYF.

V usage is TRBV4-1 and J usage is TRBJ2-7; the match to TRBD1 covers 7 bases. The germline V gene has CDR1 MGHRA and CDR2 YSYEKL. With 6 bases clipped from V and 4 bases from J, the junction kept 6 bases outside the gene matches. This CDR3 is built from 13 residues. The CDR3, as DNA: TGCGCCAGCAGTACAGGGGCTAGTTACGAGCAGTACTTC. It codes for CASSTGASYEQYF.

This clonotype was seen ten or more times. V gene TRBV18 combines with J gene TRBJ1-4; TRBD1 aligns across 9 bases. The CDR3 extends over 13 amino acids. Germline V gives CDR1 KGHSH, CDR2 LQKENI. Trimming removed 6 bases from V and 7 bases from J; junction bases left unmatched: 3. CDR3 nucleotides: TGTGCCAGCTCGTGGGACAGGGCTGAAAAACTGTTTTTT. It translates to CASSWDRAEKLFF.

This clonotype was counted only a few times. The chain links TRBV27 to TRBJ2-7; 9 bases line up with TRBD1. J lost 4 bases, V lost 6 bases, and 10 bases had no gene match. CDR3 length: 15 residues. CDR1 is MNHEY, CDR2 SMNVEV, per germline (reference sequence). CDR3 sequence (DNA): TGTGCCAGCAGGTCCGAGGGACAGGGCACGTACGAGCAGTACTTC. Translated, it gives CASRSEGQGTYEQYF.

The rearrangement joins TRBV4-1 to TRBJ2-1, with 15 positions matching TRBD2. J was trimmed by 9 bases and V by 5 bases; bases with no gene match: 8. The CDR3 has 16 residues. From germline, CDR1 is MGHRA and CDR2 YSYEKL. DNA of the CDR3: TGCGCCAGCAGCGAAGGCCGGACTAGCGGGGGGGTTGAGCAGTTCTTC. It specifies CASSEGRTSGGVEQFF.

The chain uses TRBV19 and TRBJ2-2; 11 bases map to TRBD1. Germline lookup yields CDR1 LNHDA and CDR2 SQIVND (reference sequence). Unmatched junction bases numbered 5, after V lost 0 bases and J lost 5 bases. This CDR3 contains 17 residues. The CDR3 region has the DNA TGTGCCAGTAGTATAGAAGTCGGGACAGGGGGGACCGGGGAGCTGTTTTTT. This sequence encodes CASSIEVGTGGTGELFF.

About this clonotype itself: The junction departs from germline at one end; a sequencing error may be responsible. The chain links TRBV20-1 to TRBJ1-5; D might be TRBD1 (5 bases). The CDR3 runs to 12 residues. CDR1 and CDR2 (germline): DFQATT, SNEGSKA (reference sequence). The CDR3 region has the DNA TGCAGTGTGGCAGGGTATCGGCAGCCCCAGCACTTT. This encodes CSVAGYRQPQHF.

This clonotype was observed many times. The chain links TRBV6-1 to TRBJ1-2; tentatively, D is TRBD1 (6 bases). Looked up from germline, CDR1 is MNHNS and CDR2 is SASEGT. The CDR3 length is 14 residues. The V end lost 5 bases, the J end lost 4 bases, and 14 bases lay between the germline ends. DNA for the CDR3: TGTGCCAGCAGTCCCGGTGGACAGCTCTATGGCTACACCTTC. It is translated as CASSPGGQLYGYTF.

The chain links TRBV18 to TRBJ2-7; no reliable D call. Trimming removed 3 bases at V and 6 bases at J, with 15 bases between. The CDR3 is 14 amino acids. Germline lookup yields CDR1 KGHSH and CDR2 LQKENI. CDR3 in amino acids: CASSPGGRSSEQYF. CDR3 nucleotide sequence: TGTGCCAGCTCACCGGGTGGCAGGTCTAGCGAGCAGTACTTC. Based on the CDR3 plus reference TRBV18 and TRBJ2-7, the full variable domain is NAGVMQNPRHLVRRRGQEARLRCSPMKGHSHVYWYRQLPEEGLKFMVYLQKENIIDESGMPKERFSAEFPKEGPSILRIQQVVRGDSAAYFCASSPGGRSSEQYFGPGTRLTVT.

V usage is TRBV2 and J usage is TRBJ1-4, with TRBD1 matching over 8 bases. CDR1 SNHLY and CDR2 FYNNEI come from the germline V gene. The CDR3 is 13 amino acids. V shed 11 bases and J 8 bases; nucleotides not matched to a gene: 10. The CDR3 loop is CASARTGSEKLFF. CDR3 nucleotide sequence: TGTGCCTCTGCCAGGACAGGGAGCGAAAAACTGTTTTTT.

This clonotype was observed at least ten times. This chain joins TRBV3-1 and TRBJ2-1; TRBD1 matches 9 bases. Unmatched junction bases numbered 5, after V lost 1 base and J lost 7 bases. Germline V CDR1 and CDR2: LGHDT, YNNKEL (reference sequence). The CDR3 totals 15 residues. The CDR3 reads CASSQATGGLNEQFF. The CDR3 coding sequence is TGTGCCAGCAGCCAAGCGACAGGGGGTTTGAATGAGCAGTTCTTC.

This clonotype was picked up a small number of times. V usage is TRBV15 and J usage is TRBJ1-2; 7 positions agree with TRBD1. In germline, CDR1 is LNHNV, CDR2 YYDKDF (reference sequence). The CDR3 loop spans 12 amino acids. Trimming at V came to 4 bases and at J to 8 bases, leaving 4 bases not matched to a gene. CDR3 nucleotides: TGTGCCACCAGCAAAGACAGGGACGGCTACACCTTC. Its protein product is CATSKDRDGYTF.